This TCR beta chain emerged from a study of CD8+ T cells in alopecia areata (dated by TCRdb to the late 2010s). Regarding the research as a whole: Treated patients were enrolled in an open-label pilot trial of oral tofacitinib at 5 to 10 mg twice daily for moderate-to-severe alopecia areata. In humans, TCRbeta sequencing was performed on scalp tissue and on sorted CD4+ and CD8+ peripheral blood T cells from healthy controls and from patients with patchy or totalis/universalis alopecia areata. immunoSEQ multiplex PCR using 35 Vbeta forward primers and 13 Jbeta reverse primers was used to amplify TCRbeta CDR3 regions. Tofacitinib was given for 6 to 18 months, followed by 6 months of follow-up off drug to assess delayed response and recurrence. Clonality in the scalp was compared among normal scalp (n=4), patchy alopecia areata scalp (n=8), and alopecia totalis/universalis scalp (n=8). RNA was extracted with the PAXgene miRNA kit for fixed scalp, the miRNeasy kit for PBMCs, and the RNeasy kit for mouse skin. High-throughput TCRbeta sequencing was used to examine T cell clonal expansion in alopecia areata in both the C3H/HeJ mouse model and human patients. Patients on tofacitinib were biopsied at baseline and after 4 and 24 weeks of treatment, and several of the patients also had a later scalp biopsy. Disease severity in treated patients was measured with the SALT score, which quantifies the percentage of affected scalp surface area.

The sample's treatment or condition label, decoded: oral pan-JAK inhibitor, 5-10 mg twice daily. Lesional scalp punch biopsies and peripheral blood were collected from alopecia areata patients. PBMCs were isolated by density centrifugation and stained for CD3, CD4 and CD8, and CD4+ and CD8+ T cells were sorted on a FACSAria. This clone was counted between two and nine times. Its binding antigen is unknown. No quality values exist for individual bases; no much larger clone is one base distant. Library construction relied on the immunoSEQ multiplex PCR assay. RNA was extracted from all samples and reverse transcribed into cDNA as template for TCR sequencing. SuperScript III was used for first-strand cDNA synthesis, primed with a 2:1 mix of oligo-dT and random hexamers. A synthetic immune receptor repertoire was used to assess amplification bias, and residual bias was removed computationally. Per the source publication's procedure: After raw reads were preprocessed to remove errors, the CDR3 was defined following IMGT conventions as running from the conserved cysteine to phenylalanine. Clonality was computed as 1 minus the Shannon entropy, with the entropy normalized by log2 of the number of productive unique TCRs. Scalp TCRbeta sequences were cross-referenced with sorted blood CD4 and CD8 repertoires so that the CD4 or CD8 identity of scalp clones could be inferred. The clones in this table, taken by TCRdb from immuneACCESS, are in-frame only. Not every clone is retained; where verified, under half of the shortfall comes from an unresolved V gene, and the cause of the rest is unknown. V, J and clone size reflect that table, while D and trimming were determined from the DNA. For this sample there are 200,000 or so clones; approximately 47% appear just once. The ten largest clones add up to over 2.5% of the sample.

CDR3 length: 14 amino acids, cysteine to phenylalanine. Only the CDR3 part of the read is kept: 42 bases, read in frame from the first base. At the junction V is shortened by 0 bases and J by 6 bases, with 10 bases in between. The germline V gene gives CDR1 as MGHRA and CDR2 as YSYEKL. Overall results and qualifications from the work: Higher clonality and more expanded CD8+ clones were observed in lesional scalp than in normal scalp, particularly in alopecia totalis/universalis, a finding suggestive of antigenic drive. Unlike mouse skin, where gammadelta T cells dominate, normal human skin contains resident alphabeta T cells that get sequenced too, which complicates analysis of the scalp TCR repertoire. Shared TCR sequences between patients were less evident than in mice, which may be partly attributable to HLA diversity in the patient population. Scalp clonality and the number of expanded CD8+ clones among the top 100 scalp clones were significantly decreased by tofacitinib. During tofacitinib treatment, many expanded lesional clones stuck around in both scalp and blood, and this persistence may partly explain why relapse happens after treatment is stopped. Because the treated cohort was small and had just a single nonresponder, larger studies are needed to establish links between baseline CD8+ expansion and response.

Sequenced material: CD4+ T cells sorted from blood, taken at approximately week 36, from a patient treated with tofacitinib. The clonotype was recovered from a human donor with alopecia areata. The chain is assembled from TRBV4-1 and TRBJ2-3; a tentative D match to TRBD2 spans 5 bases. The nucleotide sequence is given as TGCGCCAGCAGCCAAGATCAGAGGAGGGATACGCAGTATTTT. Its product reads: CASSQDQRRDTQYF.